The 29 T cell receptor beta chains presented below share a single source sample, sequenced in a study. TCRdb used MiXCR to reprocess the 5' RACE reads, holding one entry per CDR3 protein. This sample has 35,000 to 50,000 distinct CDR3 sequences; 29% occur once, and the top ten carry 3.7%. Sequencing was carried out using memory CD4+ T cells sorted from a lymph node. Subset specified: memory CD4+ T cells, CD4+CD45RO+CD25-. These receptors were taken from a female donor with breast cancer.

The chain recombines TRBV6-6 with TRBJ2-5; D not resolved. The germline CDR1 and CDR2 sequences are MNHNY and SVGAGI (reference sequence). The CDR3 has 14 residues. Trimming took off 7 bases at V and 5 bases at J, with 17 bases between the two ends. CDR3 DNA: TGTGCCAGCACGATCCCGGGCTTTTCTGAGACCCAGTACTTC. Translation gives CASTIPGFSETQYF.

The V call is TRBV7-3, the J call TRBJ1-1; the D is unclear. Trimming took 2 bases from V and 5 from J, leaving 9 bases between them. Germline CDR1 SGHTA, CDR2 FQGTGA. This CDR3 contains 13 residues. The CDR3 loop is CASSLRGGTEAFF. CDR3 nucleotide sequence: TGTGCCAGCAGCTTACGGGGAGGGACTGAAGCTTTCTTT.

This clonotype was observed a handful of times. The CDR3, as DNA: TGTGCCAGCAGTGAACGAGGTAGCGGGAACCCAGATACGCAGTATTTT. Protein product: CASSERGSGNPDTQYF. The V gene is TRBV6-1, the J gene TRBJ2-3, with 8 bases aligning to TRBD2. Unmatched junction bases numbered 8, after V lost 2 bases and J lost 4 bases. The CDR3 contains 16 residues. The germline CDR1 and CDR2 sequences are MNHNS and SASEGT.

The table lists this clonotype with a few counts. The chain recombines TRBV7-3 with TRBJ2-1, with 8 bases lining up with TRBD2. Germline V gene lookup returns CDR1 SGHTA and CDR2 FQGTGA. Trimming removed 8 bases from V and 4 bases from J; junction bases left unmatched: 7. The CDR3 runs 14 residues. The CDR3 nucleotides read TGTGCCAGCTCAAGGGTAGCGGGATACAATGAGCAGTTCTTC. Encoded protein: CASSRVAGYNEQFF. The full variable domain, with the rest looked up from reference TRBV7-3 and TRBJ2-1, is GAGVSQTPSNKVTEKGKYVELRCDPISGHTALYWYRQSLGQGPEFLIYFQGTGAADDSGLPNDRFFAVRPEGSVSTLKIQRTERGDSAVYLCASSRVAGYNEQFFGPGTRLTVL.

This clonotype was detected only a few times. The V gene is TRBV9, the J gene TRBJ2-3; 11 nucleotides line up with TRBD2. The V segment lost 5 bases and the J segment 3 bases; nucleotides outside the gene matches: 11. The CDR3 totals 17 residues. Germline assignment: CDR1 SGDLS and CDR2 YYNGEE. CDR3 protein: CASSQSPASGRTDTQYF. CDR3 DNA: TGTGCCAGCAGTCAATCCCCGGCTAGCGGGAGGACAGATACGCAGTATTTT.

This clonotype was counted many times. The chain links TRBV4-3 to TRBJ2-7; 10 bases map to TRBD2. Germline lookup yields CDR1 LGHNA and CDR2 YSLEER. This CDR3 spans 14 amino acids. The V and J ends lost 3 bases and 4 bases, in that order; junction bases with no gene match: 3. For the CDR3, the DNA is TGCGCCAGCAGCCATCGGACTAGCGGTTACGAGCAGTACTTC. It is translated as CASSHRTSGYEQYF.

This clonotype turned up a few times. V and J are TRBV7-8 and TRBJ2-3; the D gene is possibly TRBD2 (5 bases). CDR3 length: 14 residues. V shed 1 base and J shed 2 bases, with 7 bases lying between them. Germline CDR1 reads SGHVS; CDR2 reads FQNEAQ. DNA of the CDR3: TGTGCCAGCAGCTTAGAGGAGGTCACAGATACGCAGTATTTT. It translates to CASSLEEVTDTQYF.

The chain joins TRBV6-2 or TRBV6-3 to TRBJ1-2; 9 bases fit TRBD1. The CDR3 runs to 15 residues. In germline, CDR1 is MNHEY, CDR2 SVGEGT. Trimming removed 2 bases from V and 5 bases from J; junction bases left unmatched: 6. CDR3 DNA sequence: TGTGCCAGCAGTTACATCGGGACAGGGATGTATGGCTACACCTTC. Translating it yields CASSYIGTGMYGYTF.

As to this clonotype: Because it lacks the conserved phenylalanine or tryptophan at the end, this CDR3 is likely a read error. CDR3 bases: TGTGCCAGCGGCGTAGCGGCGGGTCAAGATGGAAACACCATATATTAT. Translating gives CASGVAAGQDGNTIYY. This chain connects TRBV9 to TRBJ1-3, with D unclear. This CDR3 has 16 amino acids. Germline values: CDR1 SGDLS, CDR2 YYNGEE.

This clonotype was counted only a few times. This sequence joins TRBV18 and TRBJ2-2; D is unclear. Germline CDR1 is KGHSH and CDR2 is LQKENI. V was trimmed by 3 bases and J by 3 bases, leaving 2 bases between them. This CDR3 comprises 12 residues. DNA of the CDR3: TGTGCCAGCTCACCCGACACCGGGGAGCTGTTTTTT. Translating gives CASSPDTGELFF. Together with reference TRBV18 and TRBJ2-2, the CDR3 gives the full variable domain: NAGVMQNPRHLVRRRGQEARLRCSPMKGHSHVYWYRQLPEEGLKFMVYLQKENIIDESGMPKERFSAEFPKEGPSILRIQQVVRGDSAAYFCASSPDTGELFFGEGSRLTVL.

This chain connects TRBV20-1 to TRBJ2-7, with D hard to call. Per the germline V gene, CDR1 is DFQATT and CDR2 is SNEGSKA (reference sequence). This CDR3 has 13 amino acids. Trimming shortened V by 2 bases and J by 6 bases, and 14 bases separated the two germline ends. CDR3 amino acids: CSARPRQAGEQYF. The CDR3 DNA sequence: TGCAGTGCTAGACCCCGGCAGGCCGGCGAGCAGTACTTC.

The chain uses TRBV5-1 and TRBJ2-1; 7 nucleotides match TRBD2. J was trimmed by 4 bases and V by 0 bases; bases with no gene match: 4. From germline, CDR1 is SGHRS and CDR2 YFSETQ. The CDR3 is made up of 15 amino acids. The CDR3 coding sequence is TGCGCCAGCAGCTTGGAGGCTAGCGGTTACAATGAGCAGTTCTTC. It translates to CASSLEASGYNEQFF.

This chain links TRBV4-1 with TRBJ2-7; D gene ambiguous. This CDR3 contains 13 residues. V was cut by 0 bases and J by 3 bases, with 6 bases left in between. Germline lookup yields CDR1 MGHRA and CDR2 YSYEKL. CDR3 DNA: TGCGCCAGCAGCCAAGAAGCCAGCTACGAGCAGTACTTC. This gives the protein CASSQEASYEQYF.

The chain couples TRBV6-1 to TRBJ2-5; possibly TRBD1 or TRBD2 for D (6 bases each). Germline CDR1 is MNHNS and CDR2 is SASEGT. This CDR3 contains 16 residues. The V and J ends lost 2 bases and 2 bases respectively, with 15 bases between them. CDR3 DNA: TGTGCCAGCAGTGAAAGGCTCCAGGGGACTCAAGAGACCCAGTACTTC. It is translated as CASSERLQGTQETQYF.

The chain is built from TRBV4-2 and TRBJ2-3, with 13 bases lining up with TRBD2. CDR1 LGHNA and CDR2 YNFKEQ come from the germline V gene. V was pared by 4 bases and J by 2 bases, with 3 bases of the junction left unmatched. CDR3 size: 16 residues. The CDR3 nucleotides are TGTGCCAGCAGCCGAGGGACTAGCGGGAACACAGATACGCAGTATTTT. Its translation: CASSRGTSGNTDTQYF.

The rearrangement links TRBV9 to TRBJ2-1; 11 nucleotides align to TRBD2. The trim removed 0 bases at V and 5 bases at J, leaving 10 bases unmatched. Germline V gives CDR1 SGDLS, CDR2 YYNGEE. The CDR3 runs to 18 residues. The CDR3 nucleotides are TGTGCCAGCAGCGTAGTAACTAGCGGGAGTCGTTGGAACAATGAGCAGTTCTTC. Translating it yields CASSVVTSGSRWNNEQFF.

The V call is TRBV5-1, the J call TRBJ2-3; D is undetermined. V lost 0 bases to trimming and J lost 5 bases, with 10 bases between them. CDR3 size: 14 residues. Germline-derived CDR1 and CDR2 are SGHRS and YFSETQ. For the CDR3, the DNA is TGCGCCAGCAGCTTGGGGTCACAGCAAGATACGCAGTATTTT. This gives the protein CASSLGSQQDTQYF.

The chain couples TRBV5-5 to TRBJ1-2; D perhaps matches TRBD1 (5 bases). The V end lost 0 bases, the J end lost 5 bases, and 20 bases lay between the germline ends. This CDR3 comprises 17 residues. Germline CDR1 is SGHKS and CDR2 is YYEKEE (reference sequence). The CDR3 sequence: CASSLEVSIIGGYGYTF. DNA of the CDR3: TGTGCCAGCAGCTTGGAAGTCTCGATCATCGGGGGATATGGCTACACCTTC.

Notes on this clonotype: Compared with germline, one end of the junction differs, possibly owing to a read error. The chain joins TRBV27 to TRBJ2-1, with 14 bases that match TRBD2. The CDR3 is made up of 20 amino acids. Germline assignment: CDR1 MNHEY and CDR2 SMNVEV (reference sequence). This chain's CDR3 is CASSLSPGLAGVTGHNEQIF. The DNA for the CDR3 is TGTGCCAGCAGTTTATCCCCGGGACTAGCGGGAGTAACGGGCCACAATGAGCAGATCTTC.

The chain uses TRBV20-1 and TRBJ2-4, with 10 nucleotides matching TRBD2. Germline CDR1 reads DFQATT; CDR2 reads SNEGSKA (reference sequence). With V trimmed by 6 bases and J by 9 bases, 11 bases remained unmatched. The CDR3 runs 14 residues. As DNA, the CDR3 is TGCAGTGCCGACTCTAGCGGGAGTGGAAGCATTCAGTACTTC. This encodes CSADSSGSGSIQYF.

J is TRBJ1-3 and V is TRBV6-1; no clear D. Trimming stripped 2 bases from V and 5 bases from J, with 4 bases between. The CDR3 is 12 residues long. CDR1 and CDR2 (germline): MNHNS, SASEGT. The CDR3 region is CASSESRNTIYF. The CDR3 coding sequence is TGTGCCAGCAGTGAAAGCAGAAACACCATATATTTT.

V usage is TRBV7-9 and J usage is TRBJ2-7; D ambiguous. Germline V CDR1 and CDR2: SEHNR, FQNEAQ (reference sequence). Deletions cut 1 base from V and 2 bases from J, with 9 bases between. This CDR3 comprises 14 residues. CDR3 DNA: TGTGCCAGCAGCTTAGAAGCAGGCACCTACGAGCAGTACTTC. This encodes CASSLEAGTYEQYF. Filled out from reference TRBV7-9 and TRBJ2-7, the complete variable domain reads DTGVSQNPRHKITKRGQNVTFRCDPISEHNRLYWYRQTLGQGPEFLTYFQNEAQLEKSRLLSDRFSAERPKGSFSTLEIQRTEQGDSAMYLCASSLEAGTYEQYFGPGTRLTVT.

This chain joins TRBV4-2 and TRBJ2-6; D gene ambiguous. Germline loops: CDR1 LGHNA, CDR2 YNFKEQ. The CDR3 sequence is 15 residues long. The ends were cut back, 1 base at V and 2 bases at J, with 6 bases in the middle. CDR3 residues: CASSQVGTGANVLTF. CDR3 in DNA: TGTGCCAGCAGCCAAGTAGGGACTGGGGCCAACGTCCTGACTTTC.

This sequence joins TRBV12-3 or TRBV12-4 and TRBJ2-1; the match to TRBD1 covers 8 bases. The junction had 10 bases not matched to a gene; V was cut back by 4 bases and J by 8 bases. The CDR3 contains 15 residues. CDR3 sequence reads: CASSSATGGYDEQFF. The CDR3, as DNA: TGTGCCAGCAGTTCCGCCACAGGGGGGTACGATGAGCAGTTCTTC.

This clonotype was recorded a few times. The chain combines TRBV7-7 with TRBJ1-5; the D gene is possibly TRBD1 (5 bases). CDR1 is SSHAT and CDR2 is FNYEAQ in the germline V gene (reference sequence). The CDR3 runs to 15 residues. Trimming cost V 2 bases and J 6 bases, with 14 bases left between them. CDR3 DNA: TGTGCCAGCAGCTTATATGGTCGGGGGGTTCAGCCCCAGCATTTT. Protein: CASSLYGRGVQPQHF. The whole variable domain, filled in from reference TRBV7-7 and TRBJ1-5, reads GAGVSQSPRYKVTKRGQDVTLRCDPISSHATLYWYQQALGQGPEFLTYFNYEAQPDKSGLPSDRFSAERPEGSISTLTIQRTEQRDSAMYRCASSLYGRGVQPQHFGDGTRLSIL.

There are a few counts of this clonotype. The chain recombines TRBV10-3 with TRBJ2-3, with D perhaps TRBD1 (5 bases). CDR3 size: 15 residues. V lost 6 bases and J 4 bases, leaving 17 bases between the germline ends. Germline CDR1 ENHRY, CDR2 SYGVKD. The CDR3 loop reads CAIRVGASESDTQYF. The CDR3 region has the DNA TGTGCCATCAGGGTTGGGGCTAGTGAGTCAGATACGCAGTATTTT.

The chain couples TRBV5-1 to TRBJ2-2, with D possibly called TRBD1 or TRBD2 (5 bases each). The CDR3 sequence is 15 residues long. Trimming removed 0 bases from V and 7 bases from J, with 13 bases in between. Germline lookup yields CDR1 SGHRS and CDR2 YFSETQ. The CDR3 DNA reads as TGCGCCAGCAGCTTGGCCGGTCGGGGCCACGGGGAGCTGTTTTTT. This encodes CASSLAGRGHGELFF.

Here the CDR3 reads CASRGMTYEQYF. The CDR3 DNA reads TGTGCCAGCCGCGGGATGACCTACGAGCAGTACTTC. The gene calls are TRBV27 and TRBJ2-7; TRBD2 is a possible D gene (6 bases). The CDR3 consists of 12 residues. V was clipped by 8 bases and J by 2 bases, with 10 bases between them. CDR1 is MNHEY and CDR2 is SMNVEV in the germline V gene (reference sequence).

Only a few counts were recorded for this clonotype. This chain links TRBV11-3 with TRBJ2-1, with D possibly being TRBD2 (5 bases). This CDR3 comprises 15 residues. V was clipped by 5 bases and J by 4 bases, with 15 bases between them. The germline V gene encodes CDR1 SGHNT and CDR2 YENEEA. CDR3 residues: CASSDGLGGYNEQFF. DNA of the CDR3: TGTGCCAGCAGCGACGGCCTAGGCGGGTACAATGAGCAGTTCTTC.